This T cell receptor (beta chain) was captured in a study of blood T cell repertoires in COVID-19. Looking at the study overall: Samples came from the United States, Italy and Spain, spanning acute and convalescent COVID-19. PBMCs, B-cell-depleted T cells, or T cells were the source of the cDNA or gDNA that made up the material.

Trimming removed 5 bases at V and 10 bases at J, with 21 bases between. The germline V gene encodes CDR1 SGHTA and CDR2 FQGTGA. The CDR3 covers 15 residues. Followed over time, Seattle patients had been enrolled while infection was active. Sequencing used immunoSEQ multiplex PCR; TCRdb keeps in-frame clones, though not all of them. The profile shows some 220,000 clones, roughly 85% of them singletons. Sample: peripheral blood. The clonotype was recovered from a woman aged 65 to 85 with COVID-19, enrolled during active disease. The chain uses TRBV7-3 and TRBJ2-1; the D gene is possibly TRBD2 (6 bases). The DNA of the CDR3 is TGTGCCAGCAGCCTCCATGGGACGGGAGCGGAGGAGCAGTTCTTC. Translated: CASSLHGTGAEEQFF.